Detailed here is one T cell receptor beta chain. This entry is derived from a study of blood T cell repertoires in COVID-19. TCRdb's copy holds only in-frame clones and misses some; the assay was immunoSEQ multiplex PCR. The sample carries about 190,000 clones, approximately 90% recorded once. V shed 5 bases and J 1 base; nucleotides not matched to a gene: 8. The germline gives CDR1 GTSNPN, CDR2 SVGIG (reference sequence). This CDR3 region has 15 residues. The clonotype was recovered from a human donor in a cohort sampled during active COVID-19. This rearrangement joins TRBV30 to TRBJ2-3; 8 bases agree with TRBD2. Source material: peripheral blood. CDR3 amino acids: CAWDLTGGGTDTQYF. Here the CDR3 DNA reads TGTGCCTGGGACCTGACGGGAGGGGGCACAGATACGCAGTATTTT.